Each of the 3 T cell receptor beta chains below was sequenced from the same sample in a study of cytomegalovirus exposure and HLA in healthy donors. Primers: 60 Vbeta forward and 13 Jbeta reverse. The table came from immunoSEQ multiplex PCR; TCRdb's copy has only in-frame clones and leaves some out. The sample includes about 150,000 clones, nearly 90% of them seen just once. Specimen: PBMCs. Receptors were obtained from a woman in her thirties or forties in good health and CMV-seronegative.

The chain is built from TRBV5-6 and TRBJ2-1, with 11 positions matching TRBD2. The CDR3 is 19 residues long. CDR1 SGHDT and CDR2 YYEEEE come from the germline V gene. V lost 4 bases and J lost 7; bases outside the gene matches: 19. This CDR3 is CASSPGTLAGGLTRNEQFF. As DNA, the CDR3 is TGTGCCAGCAGCCCCGGGACGCTAGCGGGAGGACTTACGAGGAATGAGCAGTTCTTC.

The chain is built from TRBV30 and TRBJ2-5; TRBD2 matches 11 bases. TRBJ2-7 explains the end of the DNA better; the J call may be wrong. The germline gives CDR1 GTSNPN, CDR2 SVGIG (reference sequence). The CDR3 runs to 15 residues. DNA for the CDR3: TGTGCCTGGAGTTCTCCGGGACTAGCGGTGCTCGAGCAGTACTTC. Protein sequence: CAWSSPGLAVLEQYF.

V usage is TRBV7-9 and J usage is TRBJ2-7; a possible D gene is TRBD1 (5 bases). The CDR3 extends over 13 amino acids. Per the germline V gene, CDR1 is SEHNR and CDR2 is FQNEAQ (reference sequence). Trimming shortened V by 4 bases and J by 1 base, and 8 bases separated the two germline ends. For the CDR3, the DNA is TGTGCCAGCAGCTCCCGACAGTCCTACGAGCAGTACTTC. Translation gives CASSSRQSYEQYF.